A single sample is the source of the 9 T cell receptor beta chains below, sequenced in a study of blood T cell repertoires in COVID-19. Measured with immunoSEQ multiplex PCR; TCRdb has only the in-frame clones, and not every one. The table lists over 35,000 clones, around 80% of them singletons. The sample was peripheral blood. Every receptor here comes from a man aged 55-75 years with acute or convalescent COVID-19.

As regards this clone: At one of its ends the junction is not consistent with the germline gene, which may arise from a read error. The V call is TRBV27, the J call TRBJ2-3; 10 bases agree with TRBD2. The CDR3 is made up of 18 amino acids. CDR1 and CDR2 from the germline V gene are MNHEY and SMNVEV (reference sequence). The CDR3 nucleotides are TGTGCCAGCAAAGGACTAGCGGAGTTTTGGTCTAGCACAGATGCGCAGTATTTT. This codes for CASKGLAEFWSSTDAQYF.

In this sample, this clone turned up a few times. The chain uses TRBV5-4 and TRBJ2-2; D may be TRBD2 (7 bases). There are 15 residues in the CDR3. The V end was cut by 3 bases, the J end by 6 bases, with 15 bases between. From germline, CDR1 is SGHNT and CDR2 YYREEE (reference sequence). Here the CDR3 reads CASSSRWGGPGELFF. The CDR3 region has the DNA TGTGCCAGCAGCTCACGGTGGGGGGGCCCCGGGGAGCTGTTTTTT.

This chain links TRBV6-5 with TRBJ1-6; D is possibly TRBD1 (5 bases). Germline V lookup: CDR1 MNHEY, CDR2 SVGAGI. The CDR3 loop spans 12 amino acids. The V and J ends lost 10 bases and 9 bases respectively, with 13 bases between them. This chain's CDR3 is CATLRDFSPLHF. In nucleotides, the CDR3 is TGTGCCACTCTGCGGGACTTTTCACCCCTCCACTTT.

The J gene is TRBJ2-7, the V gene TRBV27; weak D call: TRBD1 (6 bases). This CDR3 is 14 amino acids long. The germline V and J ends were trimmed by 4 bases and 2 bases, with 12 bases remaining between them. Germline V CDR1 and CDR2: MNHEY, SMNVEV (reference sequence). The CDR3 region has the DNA TGTGCCAGCAGTTCTGACAGGTCAGCCTACGAGCAGTACTTC. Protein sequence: CASSSDRSAYEQYF.

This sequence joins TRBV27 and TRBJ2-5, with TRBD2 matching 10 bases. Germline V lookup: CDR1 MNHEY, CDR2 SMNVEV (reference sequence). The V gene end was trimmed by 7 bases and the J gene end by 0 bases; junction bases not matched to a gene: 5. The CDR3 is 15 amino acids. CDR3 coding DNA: TGTGCCAGCACCGATAGCGGGAGGAACCAAGAGACCCAGTACTTC. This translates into CASTDSGRNQETQYF.

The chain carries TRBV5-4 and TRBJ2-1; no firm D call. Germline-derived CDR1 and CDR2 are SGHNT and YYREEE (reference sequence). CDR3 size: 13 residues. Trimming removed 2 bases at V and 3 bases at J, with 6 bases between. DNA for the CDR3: TGTGCCAGCAGCTTTGGAGTCTACAATGAGCAGTTCTTC. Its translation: CASSFGVYNEQFF.

The CDR3 DNA reads TGTGCCAGCAGCGTAGCAACAGGGGACCAAGAGACCCAGTACTTC. Translation gives CASSVATGDQETQYF. The chain joins TRBV9 to TRBJ2-5; TRBD1 matches at 7 bases. Trimming took 0 bases from V and 0 from J; bases not matched to a gene: 2. The CDR3 contains 15 residues. Looked up from germline, CDR1 is SGDLS and CDR2 is YYNGEE.

The chain's CDR3 is CASRVGSGAYNEQFF. As DNA, the CDR3 is TGTGCCAGCAGGGTGGGTAGCGGGGCCTACAATGAGCAGTTCTTC. This chain uses TRBV7-8 with TRBJ2-1, with 8 bases matching TRBD2. Germline values: CDR1 SGHVS, CDR2 FQNEAQ. The CDR3 spans 15 residues. V dropped 6 bases and J dropped 2; count of bases not matched to a gene: 6. The full variable domain, in which reference TRBV7-8 and TRBJ2-1 provide the parts outside the CDR3, is GAGVSQSPRYKVAKRGQDVALRCDPISGHVSLFWYQQALGQGPEFLTYFQNEAQLDKSGLPSDRFFAERPEGSVSTLKIQRTQQEDSAVYLCASRVGSGAYNEQFFGPGTRLTVL.

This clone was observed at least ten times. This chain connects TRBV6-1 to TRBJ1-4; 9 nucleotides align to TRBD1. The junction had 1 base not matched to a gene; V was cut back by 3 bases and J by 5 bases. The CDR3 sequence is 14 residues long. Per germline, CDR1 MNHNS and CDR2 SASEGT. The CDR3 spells CASSDGQGNEKLFF. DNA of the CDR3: TGTGCCAGCAGTGATGGACAGGGGAATGAAAAACTGTTTTTT.